The rows below give T cell receptor beta chains drawn from one sample of a study of T cell clones after liver transplantation. Generated by immunoSEQ multiplex PCR, the TCRdb table keeps only in-frame clones and is missing some. The table has some 45,000 clones, around 83% seen once; the top ten hold 2% to 3%. The sample was CD4+ T cells from blood, taken 24 months after liver transplant. The source is a human patient who received a liver transplant. Some T cells may have come from the graft donor. The CDR3 runs from the conserved cysteine through the conserved F or W. A D gene is named only where the DNA matches it firmly. Not every row has a clone size; where given, it reads once, few, many or a size class.

J: TRBJ2-1; D: TRBD1; V: TRBV15; size: NA; DNA: TGTGCCACCAGCAGACCCGGGACAGGGGGCAATGAGCAGTTCTTC; CDR3: CATSRPGTGGNEQFF
J: TRBJ2-3; D: NA; V: TRBV5-1; size: NA; DNA: TGCGCCAGCAGCTTGTTCGAGACTAGCACAGATACGCAGTATTTT; CDR3: CASSLFETSTDTQYF
J: TRBJ2-5; D: TRBD2; V: TRBV9; size: NA; DNA: TGTGCCAGCAGCCCCGGGGGGGCATGGGAGACCCAGTACTTC; CDR3: CASSPGGAWETQYF
J: TRBJ2-3; D: NA; V: TRBV6-1; size: once; DNA: TGTGCCAGCAGTGACAAAAACGGACTTTGGCAGTATTTT; CDR3: CASSDKNGLWQYF
J: TRBJ2-7; D: NA; V: TRBV10-3; size: NA; DNA: TGTGCCATCAGTGAACGGCCTCGTGAATACGAGCAGTACTTC; CDR3: CAISERPREYEQYF
J: TRBJ1-4; D: TRBD1; V: TRBV15; size: NA; DNA: TGTGCCACCAGCAGGGACTGGACAGGGAGGGAAGAAAAACTGTTTTTT; CDR3: CATSRDWTGREEKLFF
J: TRBJ2-7; D: TRBD2; V: TRBV5-1; size: NA; DNA: TGCGCCAGCAGCTCCGGGGGGGAGGATGAGCAGTACTTC; CDR3: CASSSGGEDEQYF
J: TRBJ1-4; D: NA; V: TRBV5-6; size: NA; DNA: TGTGCCAGCAGCTTTAGCGGGAGAAATGAAAAACTGTTTTTT; CDR3: CASSFSGRNEKLFF
J: TRBJ2-5; D: NA; V: TRBV5-1; size: NA; DNA: TGCGCCAGCAGCTTGGGGTTAGCGGCCCAAGAGACCCAGTACTTC; CDR3: CASSLGLAAQETQYF
J: TRBJ1-2; D: NA; V: TRBV19; size: NA; DNA: TGTGCCAGTACCGTCCCCCCGGAGGGCTACACCTTC; CDR3: CASTVPPEGYTF
J: TRBJ1-1; D: NA; V: TRBV7-9; size: once; DNA: TGTGCCAGCAGTCCTCAAACTCCTGAAGCTTTCTTT; CDR3: CASSPQTPEAFF
J: TRBJ1-1; D: NA; V: TRBV19; size: NA; DNA: TGTGCCAGTAGTGATAGGACCACTGAAGCTTTCTTT; CDR3: CASSDRTTEAFF
J: TRBJ2-7; D: NA; V: TRBV7-9; size: few; DNA: TGTGCCAGCAGCCCGATCGACCAGACGAGCTCCTACGAGCAGTACTTC; CDR3: CASSPIDQTSSYEQYF
J: TRBJ1-1; D: TRBD1; V: TRBV6-5; size: NA; DNA: TGTGCCAGCAGTCGCCGACAGGGGCTTACTGAAGCTTTCTTT; CDR3: CASSRRQGLTEAFF
J: TRBJ1-2; D: TRBD1; V: TRBV2; size: few; DNA: TGTGCCAGCAACCCGACAGGGGGCGAGAGAGGCTACACCTTC; CDR3: CASNPTGGERGYTF
J: TRBJ2-5; D: TRBD2; V: TRBV27; size: NA; DNA: TGTGCCAGCAGTGTTACCCGAGCGGGAGGTCAAGAGACCCAGTACTTC; CDR3: CASSVTRAGGQETQYF
J: TRBJ1-5; D: TRBD1; V: TRBV19; size: medium-sized; DNA: TGTGCCAGTAGTTTTCGACAGGGCGGCAATCAGCCCCAGCATTTT; CDR3: CASSFRQGGNQPQHF
J: TRBJ1-5; D: NA; V: TRBV2; size: NA; DNA: TGTGCCAGCAGACGCGGGATGGGCGGGCAGCCCCAGCATTTT; CDR3: CASRRGMGGQPQHF
J: TRBJ1-1; D: NA; V: TRBV28; size: NA; DNA: TGTGCCAGCAGTTTCTCCCGGGGGATGAACACTGAAGCTTTCTTT; CDR3: CASSFSRGMNTEAFF
J: TRBJ2-3; D: TRBD2; V: TRBV27; size: NA; DNA: TGTGCCAGCAGAGCAACTAGCGGGAGGCCTAAAGATACGCAGTATTTT; CDR3: CASRATSGRPKDTQYF
J: TRBJ1-2; D: NA; V: TRBV7-3; size: NA; DNA: TGTGCCAGCAGTCGGGACGCCGACTATGGCTACACCTTC; CDR3: CASSRDADYGYTF
J: TRBJ1-1; D: TRBD1; V: TRBV27; size: NA; DNA: TGTGCCAGCAACGGACAGGGGAACGGTGAAGCTTTCTTT; CDR3: CASNGQGNGEAFF
J: TRBJ1-1; D: NA; V: TRBV2; size: NA; DNA: TGTGCCAGCAAGTCCTACACTGAAGCTTTCTTT; CDR3: CASKSYTEAFF
J: TRBJ1-6; D: NA; V: TRBV6-1; size: NA; DNA: TGTGCCACCTGGACACCCCCCAGTTCACCCCTCCACTTT; CDR3: CATWTPPSSPLHF
J: TRBJ1-3; D: TRBD1; V: TRBV9; size: NA; DNA: TGTGCCAGCAGCGTAGGGGGACAGGGGGCAAAGTCTGGAAACACCATATATTTT; CDR3: CASSVGGQGAKSGNTIYF
J: TRBJ2-5; D: TRBD1; V: TRBV28; size: NA; DNA: TGTGCCAGCAGCCTTGACAGGGGCGGAGAGACCCAGTACTTC; CDR3: CASSLDRGGETQYF
J: TRBJ2-1; D: TRBD1; V: TRBV5-1; size: NA; DNA: TGCGCCAGCAGTCCGACGGGACAGGGGAACAATGAGCAGTTCTTC; CDR3: CASSPTGQGNNEQFF
J: TRBJ2-1; D: NA; V: TRBV5-3; size: NA; DNA: TGTGCCAGAAGCTTTGTGGCGGTTAGCTCCTACAATGAGCAGTTCTTC; CDR3: CARSFVAVSSYNEQFF
J: TRBJ2-3; D: NA; V: TRBV7-9; size: NA; DNA: TGTGCCAGCAGCAGGACAGCAGATACGCAGTATTTT; CDR3: CASSRTADTQYF
J: TRBJ2-2; D: TRBD1; V: TRBV5-6; size: NA; DNA: TGTGCCAGCAGCCTCGGGACAGGCGCGAACACCGGGGAGCTGTTTTTT; CDR3: CASSLGTGANTGELFF
J: TRBJ1-4; D: NA; V: TRBV4-1; size: NA; DNA: TGCGCCAGCAGCCAAGATAGAGGAAAACTGTTTTTT; CDR3: CASSQDRGKLFF
J: TRBJ2-4; D: NA; V: TRBV23-1; size: NA; DNA: TGCGCCAGCAGGGGGGGCAGCCGAGGGCCAAACATTCAGTACTTC; CDR3: CASRGGSRGPNIQYF
J: TRBJ1-2; D: TRBD1; V: TRBV7-8; size: NA; DNA: TGTGCCAGCAGCTTAGTGCAACAGGGGAATGGCTACACCTTC; CDR3: CASSLVQQGNGYTF
J: TRBJ2-2; D: NA; V: TRBV10-2; size: NA; DNA: TGCGCCACCCTTAGAGCAGTGAACACCGGGGAGCTGTTTTTT; CDR3: CATLRAVNTGELFF
J: TRBJ2-7; D: NA; V: TRBV2; size: NA; DNA: TGTGCCAGCACCTCCGGGACTCCTACCTACGAGCAGTACTTC; CDR3: CASTSGTPTYEQYF
J: TRBJ1-1; D: NA; V: TRBV18; size: NA; DNA: TGTGCCAGCTCACCTCCAACCGTCGATTTGGGGACTGAAGCTTTCTTT; CDR3: CASSPPTVDLGTEAFF
J: TRBJ1-5; D: TRBD1; V: TRBV14; size: NA; DNA: TGTGCCAGCAGCCAAGTTACTGGGACAGGTAGGGACGGTAAGCATTTT; CDR3: CASSQVTGTGRDGKHF
J: TRBJ2-7; D: TRBD1; V: TRBV7-6; size: NA; DNA: TGTGCCAGCAGCCGGGGCGGAACCGGGACAGCCTCCTACGAGCAGTACTTC; CDR3: CASSRGGTGTASYEQYF
J: TRBJ1-2; D: NA; V: TRBV4-1; size: NA; DNA: TGCGCCAGCAGCCAAGTGCCATTTCTTTCCTATGGCTACACCTTC; CDR3: CASSQVPFLSYGYTF
J: TRBJ1-2; D: TRBD1; V: TRBV29-1; size: NA; DNA: TGCAGCGTCCCATCGACAGGGGGCAGCTATGGCTACACCTTC; CDR3: CSVPSTGGSYGYTF
J: TRBJ2-1; D: TRBD1; V: TRBV27; size: NA; DNA: TGTGCCAGCAGTGTTCGGACAGGGGTCTTGAATGAGCAGTTCTTC; CDR3: CASSVRTGVLNEQFF